This T cell receptor (beta chain) was observed in a study of neoadjuvant anti-PD-1 for oral cavity cancer. Whole-study context: Around day 43, patients without progression received a fourth nivolumab dose before surgery.

The germline V gene encodes CDR1 MNHEY and CDR2 SVGAGI. The V and J ends lost 2 bases and 7 bases respectively, with 17 bases between them. This CDR3 has 15 amino acids. Blood cells were analyzed directly, without culture or expansion. Broader study findings: After neoadjuvant nivolumab, PBMC T cell clonality was significantly higher in non-responders than responders.

Regarding this clone: Antigen unknown.

Generated by immunoSEQ multiplex PCR, the TCRdb table keeps only in-frame clones and is missing some. The table shows some 66,000 clones, with over 70% occurring only once. V usage is TRBV6-5 and J usage is TRBJ1-2; weak D call: TRBD1 (6 bases). Sequenced here: PBMCs, sampled before nivolumab (anti-PD-1) treatment. The sequence derives from a person aged 35-80 years with oral cavity squamous cell carcinoma. The CDR3 spells CASSYNWGAGVGYTF. CDR3 DNA: TGTGCCAGCAGTTACAATTGGGGGGCAGGGGTTGGCTACACCTTC.